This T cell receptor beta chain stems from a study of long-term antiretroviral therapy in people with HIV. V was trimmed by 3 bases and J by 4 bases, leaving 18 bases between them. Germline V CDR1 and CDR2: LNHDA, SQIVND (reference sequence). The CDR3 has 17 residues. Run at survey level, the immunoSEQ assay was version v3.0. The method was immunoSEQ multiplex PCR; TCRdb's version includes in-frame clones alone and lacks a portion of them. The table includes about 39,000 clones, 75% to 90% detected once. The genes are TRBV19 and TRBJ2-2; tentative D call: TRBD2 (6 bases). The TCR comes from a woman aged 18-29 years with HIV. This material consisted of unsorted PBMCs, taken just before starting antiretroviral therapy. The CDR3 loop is CASSITGTGVGTGELFF. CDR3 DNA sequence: TGTGCCAGTAGTATTACTGGTACGGGGGTCGGCACCGGGGAGCTGTTTTTT.